The clone carrying this TCR beta chain has only a few counts. Its antigen is currently unknown. These data belong to a study of T-cell reconstitution after alpha-beta-depleted transplantation in children. Whole-study findings and limits: After transplant, at about two months, alpha-beta T cells were reportedly derived from several hundred expanded graft clones. It was newly produced T cells that mostly accounted for T-cell counts and diversity one year after transplant.

V lost 4 bases and J lost 1, with 9 bases in between. CDR3 length: 14 amino acids. Per germline, CDR1 SGHRS and CDR2 YFSETQ. Using unique molecular identifiers, the investigators prepared the TCRbeta library. TCRdb used MiXCR to reprocess the PCR reads, holding one entry per CDR3 protein. The data hold a few hundred thousand distinct CDR3 sequences, with roughly 27% observed a single time. The clonotype comes from a boy under two years old with Wiskott-Aldrich syndrome, due to receive a stem cell transplant. The rearrangement uses TRBV5-1 and TRBJ2-1; tentative D call: TRBD1 (6 bases). The material sequenced was PBMCs, taken before TCRalphabeta/CD19-depleted stem cell transplant. The CDR3: CASSVGQSYNEQFF. The CDR3 coding sequence is TGCGCCAGCAGCGTCGGACAGTCCTACAATGAGCAGTTCTTC.